These 12 T cell receptor beta chains came from one sample sequenced in a study of breast tumors, draining lymph nodes, adjacent tissues. One entry per CDR3 protein, called by TCRdb with MiXCR from the multiplex PCR reads. Among about 150,000 distinct CDR3 sequences listed, about 33% were seen once. Breast cancer patients provided tissue from their axillary draining lymph nodes. Sequenced: axillary lymph node tissue. These receptor sequences come from a female donor with breast cancer. Some clones in this sample may be carry-over from other donors' samples.

The chain recombines TRBV11-2 with TRBJ1-6, with a tentative D call TRBD1 (6 bases). This CDR3 region has 15 residues. The ends were cut back, 1 base at V and 5 bases at J, with 9 bases in the middle. The germline gives CDR1 SGHAT, CDR2 FQNNGV. CDR3 DNA: TGTGCCAGCAGCTTAGGAAACAGGGATAATTCACCCCTCCACTTT. It yields the protein CASSLGNRDNSPLHF.

V usage is TRBV7-2 and J usage is TRBJ2-5; 7 bases line up with TRBD2. CDR1 and CDR2 from the germline V gene are SGHTA and FQGNSA. With 6 bases clipped from V and 1 base from J, the junction kept 14 bases outside the gene matches. The CDR3 totals 17 residues. The CDR3 region is CASSATWGGVIQETQYF. DNA of the CDR3: TGTGCCAGCAGTGCTACCTGGGGGGGGGTCATCCAAGAGACCCAGTACTTC.

The CDR3: CASGPSGGFSSPLHF. The CDR3 bases are TGTGCCAGCGGCCCTTCCGGCGGGTTCAGTTCACCCCTCCACTTT. The chain combines TRBV7-9 with TRBJ1-6, with D uncertain. The CDR3 is made up of 15 amino acids. Germline V gene lookup returns CDR1 SEHNR and CDR2 FQNEAQ (reference sequence). Trimming pared 8 bases from V and 9 bases from J, leaving 20 bases between.

This clonotype appeared a few times. The genes are TRBV2 and TRBJ1-1; TRBD1 matches 8 bases. The germline CDR1 and CDR2 sequences are SNHLY and FYNNEI. The CDR3 covers 14 residues. The V segment lost 6 bases and the J segment 5 bases; nucleotides outside the gene matches: 8. The CDR3 nucleotides read TGTGCCAGCAGCGCTGGACAGGGTTTAACTGAAGCTTTCTTT. Amino acid sequence: CASSAGQGLTEAFF.

Turning to this clonotype: It may be a read error: a sequence one base away is much more abundant. The rearrangement joins TRBV6-5 to TRBJ1-2; no clear D gene. In germline, CDR1 is MNHEY, CDR2 SVGAGI. The CDR3 contains 11 residues. CDR3 in amino acids: CASRTVYGYAF. CDR3 nucleotide sequence: TGTGCCAGCAGAACAGTCTATGGCTACGCCTTC.

Many counts were recorded for this clonotype. The chain links TRBV20-1 to TRBJ1-5, with D tentatively TRBD1 (5 bases). V lost 4 bases and J 3 bases, leaving 10 bases between the germline ends. Looked up from germline, CDR1 is DFQATT and CDR2 is SNEGSKA (reference sequence). This CDR3 region has 13 residues. The CDR3 region has the DNA TGCAGTGCTATCCCAGGGAACAATCAGCCCCAGCATTTT. It translates to CSAIPGNNQPQHF.

The sample holds many counts of this clonotype. The chain couples TRBV6-6 to TRBJ1-5, with D perhaps TRBD1 (6 bases). Germline V lookup: CDR1 MNHNY, CDR2 SVGAGI (reference sequence). The CDR3 is 17 residues long. Deletions cut 0 bases from V and 7 bases from J, with 19 bases between. CDR3 loop: CASSYSNVGRGVQPQHF. CDR3 DNA: TGTGCCAGCAGTTACTCTAACGTGGGGAGGGGGGTCCAGCCCCAGCATTTT.

The chain links TRBV6-5 to TRBJ1-1; D remains unclear. Looked up from germline, CDR1 is MNHEY and CDR2 is SVGAGI. V was pared by 0 bases and J by 2 bases, with 10 bases between. This CDR3 has 15 residues. CDR3 residues: CASSYSHVRNTEAFF. DNA for the CDR3: TGTGCCAGCAGTTACTCCCACGTGCGAAACACTGAAGCTTTCTTT.

This clonotype showed up many times. The rearrangement uses TRBV29-1 and TRBJ1-4, with D uncertain. CDR1 is SQVTM, CDR2 ANQGSEA, per germline. The CDR3 sequence is 15 residues long. V was clipped by 6 bases and J by 3 bases, with 17 bases between them. The CDR3 DNA sequence: TGCAGCGTGGCCGGCCCCGAAAGAGCTAATGAAAAACTGTTTTTT. It specifies CSVAGPERANEKLFF. The variable domain in full, with the rest retrieved from reference TRBV29-1 and TRBJ1-4, is SAVISQKPSRDICQRGTSLTIQCQVDSQVTMMFWYRQQPGQSLTLIATANQGSEATYESGFVIDKFPISRPNLTFSTLTVSNMSPEDSSIYLCSVAGPERANEKLFFGSGTQLSVL.

For this clonotype: A read error is possible here, since a much larger clone lies one base away. The chain carries TRBV6-1 and TRBJ1-2; D remains ambiguous. Trimming shortened V by 6 bases and J by 4 bases, and 18 bases separated the two germline ends. The CDR3 has 15 amino acids. CDR1 MNHNS and CDR2 SASEGT come from the germline V gene. CDR3 bases: TGTGCCAGCAGGCACAGCTATGGCTCTGGCTATGGCTACACCTTC. As protein: CASRHSYGSGYGYTF.

About this clonotype: The junction shows a germline mismatch at one end, possibly a read error. The J gene is TRBJ1-4, the V gene TRBV2; the D is unclear. Germline values: CDR1 SNHLY, CDR2 FYNNEI. CDR3 size: 13 residues. The CDR3, as DNA: TGTGCCAGCAGTGGAGCGCTGGGTGAAAAACTGTCTTTT. It codes for CASSGALGEKLSF.

This chain uses TRBV5-1 with TRBJ1-1, with D unresolved. The germline gives CDR1 SGHRS, CDR2 YFSETQ. Trimming shortened V by 7 bases and J by 0 bases, and 13 bases separated the two germline ends. The CDR3 totals 14 residues. The CDR3 DNA reads as TGCGCCAGCGGAACAGCTCCTCTGAACACTGAAGCTTTCTTT. Its protein is CASGTAPLNTEAFF.